This T cell receptor beta chain was sequenced during a study of early T cells in non-severe SARS-CoV-2 infection (dated by TCRdb to about 2021). Study-wide context: Bulk RNA from unsorted whole blood was used for TCR sequencing, so alpha and beta chains could not be paired. Points the paper makes about the study in general: VDJdb matching was skewed toward anti-spike CD8 responses, so virus-specific expansions were likely underestimated and private and CD4 specificities were missed.

On this clonotype itself: There is no known antigen for this receptor. The input lacks base qualities; no much larger clone sits a single base away.

Reading from cysteine to phenylalanine, the CDR3 counts 15 amino acids. Only CDR3 DNA is held: 45 bases, read in frame from base 1. Relative to germline, V is missing 3 bases and J is missing 4 bases, with 7 bases of the junction outside any gene match. Via the germline V gene (reference sequence), CDR1 is DFQATT and CDR2 SNEGSKA. The protocol used for the library was 5' RACE. Sequencing instrument: NextSeq 500. The TCR library protocol attached unique molecular identifiers to individual cDNA molecules to correct for sequencing error and PCR bias. Both TCR alpha and beta chains were sequenced, and tight co-correlation was observed between alpha and beta sequence abundances in each sample. The original methods were these. Decombinator V4 was used to annotate the V gene, J gene and CDR3 of the TCR sequences. Expanded TCRs were defined as changing significantly between any two time points under a Poisson model with p below 0.0001. TCR abundances were normalised to the total number of TCRs sequenced per sample and were expressed as counts per million. MAIT TCRs were defined by TRAV1-2 paired with TRAJ12, TRAJ20 or TRAJ33, and iNKT TCRs by TRAV10 paired with TRAJ18. VDJdb, accessed 1 November 2021, was searched for CMV, EBV and SARS-CoV-2 annotated TCRs, excluding TCRs annotated for multiple antigens. Using fastp trimming at Q25 and MiXCR clonotype assembly, TCRdb reanalyzed the public sequencing data and kept in-frame beta chains. A single entry per CDR3 protein holds the most common genes and DNA from its merged rows. The V and J calls and clone size are TCRdb's, not the authors'. This sample has roughly 45,000 distinct CDR3 sequences in its table, and approximately 10% of those were observed once. Around a fifth of the sample is held by the ten biggest clonotypes.

The study was a case-control design nested within a healthcare worker cohort in London, UK, with weekly nasopharyngeal swab PCR tests and blood sampling. Healthcare workers were recruited between 23 and 31 March 2020, during the week of the UK lockdown, and were followed weekly for up to roughly 15 weeks. The TCR was taken from an adult who was a healthcare worker with PCR-confirmed SARS-CoV-2 infection or an uninfected control (not recorded which). Sequenced input: whole blood. The V and J segments used are TRBV20-1 and TRBJ1-5; 9 central bases correspond to TRBD1. This receptor has the CDR3 CSASGGTGHNQPQHF. The DNA sequence is given as TGCAGTGCTAGTGGAGGGACAGGGCATAATCAGCCCCAGCATTTT.